This T cell receptor beta chain was sequenced during a study of cytomegalovirus exposure and HLA in healthy donors. The V gene end was trimmed by 0 bases and the J gene end by 3 bases; junction bases not matched to a gene: 12. Germline CDR1 reads SGHRS; CDR2 reads YFSETQ. The CDR3 is 18 amino acids. PCR involved 60 Vbeta and 13 Jbeta primers. Generated by immunoSEQ multiplex PCR, the TCRdb table keeps only in-frame clones and is missing some. The repertoire holds more than 150,000 clones, with just under 80% as singletons. What was sequenced was PBMCs. The genes are TRBV5-1 and TRBJ2-3; TRBD2 aligns across 8 bases. The clonotype was recovered from a woman in her twenties or thirties in good health and CMV-seropositive. The CDR3 region is CASSLEPREDTGTDTQYF. CDR3 DNA sequence: TGCGCCAGCAGCTTGGAACCGCGGGAGGATACGGGAACAGATACGCAGTATTTT.